These 9 T cell receptor beta chains were sequenced from one sample in a study of blood T cell repertoires in COVID-19. Profiled with immunoSEQ multiplex PCR; TCRdb holds only in-frame clones, not every one. The sample lists 50,000 to 70,000 clones, 76% occurring once. Sequencing was carried out using peripheral blood. The receptor source for this set is a man in his fifties or sixties with active or convalescent COVID-19.

This clone was picked up one time. The rearrangement links TRBV6-5 to TRBJ1-2; D gene unclear. The CDR3 length is 11 residues. Trimming took 11 bases from V and 1 from J, leaving 8 bases between them. Germline values: CDR1 MNHEY, CDR2 SVGAGI. The CDR3 loop is CAVESNYGYTF. CDR3 in DNA: TGTGCCGTAGAGAGTAACTATGGCTACACCTTC.

The rearrangement uses TRBV7-9 and TRBJ2-1; 8 bases map to TRBD2. The J segment lost 8 bases and the V segment lost 5 bases, leaving 11 bases of the junction unmatched. The CDR3 has 15 amino acids. Germline V gives CDR1 SEHNR, CDR2 FQNEAQ (reference sequence). The CDR3, as DNA: TGTGCCAGCAGCGCTCTACGGGGGGGGCGGGATGAGCAGTTCTTC. Protein product: CASSALRGGRDEQFF.

There are a few counts of this clone. This chain links TRBV6-6 with TRBJ1-5, with a weak D call TRBD1 (6 bases). Germline V gives CDR1 MNHNY, CDR2 SVGAGI (reference sequence). This CDR3 spans 15 amino acids. V lost 5 bases and J 5 bases, leaving 16 bases between the germline ends. This CDR3 is CASSPQDRGYQPQHF. The CDR3 DNA follows: TGTGCCAGCAGTCCACAGGACAGAGGCTATCAGCCCCAGCATTTT.

V gene TRBV5-8 combines with J gene TRBJ1-5, with a tentative D call TRBD1 (5 bases). The length of the CDR3 is 15 residues. CDR1 is SGHTS, CDR2 YDEGEE, per germline. Trimming removed 0 bases from V and 4 bases from J, with 11 bases in between. The CDR3 loop is CASSLAGGGNQPQHF. The CDR3 coding sequence is TGTGCCAGCAGCTTGGCGGGCGGGGGGAATCAGCCCCAGCATTTT.

The J gene is TRBJ2-7, the V gene TRBV6-1, with no clear D. CDR1 MNHNS and CDR2 SASEGT come from the germline V gene. Between the trimmed V and J ends, which lost 3 bases and 0 bases, there was a span of 3 bases. This CDR3 region has 12 residues. The CDR3 coding sequence is TGTGCCAGCAGTGACAGCTCCTACGAGCAGTACTTC. Its translation is CASSDSSYEQYF.

CDR3 sequence (DNA): TGTGCCAGCAGCTTCTACAGGGGCTATAACTATGGCTACACCTTC. Its translation: CASSFYRGYNYGYTF. The rearrangement joins TRBV7-8 to TRBJ1-2; 7 bases agree with TRBD1. Germline trimming cut 3 bases from V and 1 base from J; bases unmatched to any gene: 5. The CDR3 extends over 15 amino acids. Germline V gives CDR1 SGHVS, CDR2 FQNEAQ.

V is TRBV7-3 and J is TRBJ2-3; a possible D gene is TRBD1 (5 bases). The CDR3 length is 18 residues. With 5 bases removed from V and 2 bases from J, the gap between germline ends came to 23 bases. Germline V gene sequence: CDR1 SGHTA, CDR2 FQGTGA. CDR3 nucleotide sequence: TGTGCCAGCAGCCCCACAGAACCACAGGTTGGGGTCACAGATACGCAGTATTTT. Translating it yields CASSPTEPQVGVTDTQYF.

J is TRBJ1-1 and V is TRBV6-5, with TRBD1 identical over 8 bases. After removal of 6 bases from V and 5 bases from J, the junction contained 8 bases not matched to a gene. The CDR3 loop spans 14 amino acids. Looked up from germline, CDR1 is MNHEY and CDR2 is SVGAGI. The CDR3 loop is CASRGQVIRTEAFF. The CDR3 bases are TGTGCCAGCAGGGGACAGGTAATAAGGACTGAAGCTTTCTTT.

This chain connects TRBV30 to TRBJ1-6, with TRBD1 as a possible D gene (6 bases). Trimming removed 3 bases from V and 7 bases from J, with 10 bases in between. The CDR3 is 13 residues long. CDR1 and CDR2 from the germline V gene are GTSNPN and SVGIG (reference sequence). The CDR3 region has the DNA TGTGCCTGGAGCGCAGGGGAAAATTCACCCCTCCACTTT. Translating gives CAWSAGENSPLHF.